This T cell receptor (beta chain) comes out of a study of T cell responses to AZD1222 COVID-19 vaccine. The study's findings and limits: Nearly half of spike-specific TCRs reportedly target unmutated variant regions. At study baseline, merely several AZD1222 recipients were seropositive. Females outnumbered males among donors, who were mostly white British; clonal diversity was possibly underestimated.

Concerning this clone itself: Its antigen remains unidentified.

The CDR3 is 16 amino acids. The germline V and J ends were trimmed by 5 bases and 4 bases, with 20 bases remaining between them. CDR1 and CDR2 from the germline V gene are LNHDA and SQIVND (reference sequence). Produced via immunoSEQ multiplex PCR; TCRdb's table is partial and in-frame only. The table has approximately 70,000 clones, approximately 81% seen once; the top ten hold about a fifth. Specimen: peripheral blood, collected on day 0 of AZD1222 vaccination. This sequence joins TRBV19 and TRBJ1-2, with D maybe TRBD1 (6 bases). The receptor was isolated from an adult in good health. The CDR3 protein is CASSPPRTGRAYGYTF. CDR3 coding DNA: TGTGCCAGTAGTCCCCCCAGAACAGGGAGGGCCTATGGCTACACCTTC.